This entry describes one T cell receptor (beta chain). Its antigen is unidentified. This sample stems from a study of T-cell memory formation after mild COVID-19. Trimming cost V 0 bases and J 0 bases, with 6 bases left between them. CDR1 SGHTA and CDR2 FQGNSA come from the germline V gene. The CDR3 covers 15 residues. TCRalpha and TCRbeta libraries used 5'RACE with constant-segment primers and UMIs. TCRdb used MiXCR to reprocess the 5' RACE reads, holding one entry per CDR3 protein. The sample gives 120,000 to 150,000 distinct CDR3 sequences, about a fifth of which show up once; 2% to 2.5% is in the top ten. Overall study findings and caveats: There was a balanced CD4/CD8 profile in clones contracting day 15 to 85, and later expanders leaned CD4+.

Sequencing was done on a sample of PBMCs or a T cell subset sorted from them (not recorded which). J is TRBJ1-3 and V is TRBV7-2; D is uncertain. The source of this sequence is an adult woman who had mild COVID-19 (a few samples of this study predate the infection). Cell type and time point are not known. CDR3 in amino acids: CASSLAIFSGNTIYF. The CDR3 DNA sequence: TGTGCCAGCAGCTTAGCAATCTTCTCTGGAAACACCATATATTTT.